The 30 T cell receptor beta chains below come from one sample, sequenced in a study of CD8 T cells in ankylosing spondylitis. Each CDR3 protein is one row after TCRdb ran MiXCR on the 5' RACE reads. Among under 130,000 distinct CDR3 sequences listed, about 25% were seen once. Sequencing was performed on synovial fluid, either unsorted or a sorted T cell fraction (not recorded which). The receptors here all came from a male donor with ankylosing spondylitis.

Only a few counts were recorded for this clonotype. The rearrangement links TRBV29-1 to TRBJ2-5; a weak D match, TRBD2 (6 bases). The CDR3 totals 13 residues. V gave up 4 bases and J gave up 4 bases, with 13 bases separating them. Germline V gene data show CDR1 as SQVTM and CDR2 as ANQGSEA. CDR3 residues: CSVGKWEVETQYF. The DNA of the CDR3 is TGCAGCGTTGGGAAGTGGGAGGTAGAGACCCAGTACTTC.

This chain links TRBV19 with TRBJ2-2, with 10 positions matching TRBD2. This CDR3 spans 16 amino acids. J gave up 1 base and V 7 bases, and 6 bases lay outside the gene matches. Germline loops: CDR1 LNHDA, CDR2 SQIVND (reference sequence). DNA for the CDR3: TGTGCCAGTAAAATAAGACTAGCGGGGAACACCGGGGAGCTGTTTTTT. Encoded protein: CASKIRLAGNTGELFF. Based on the CDR3 plus reference TRBV19 and TRBJ2-2, the full variable domain is DGGITQSPKYLFRKEGQNVTLSCEQNLNHDAMYWYRQDPGQGLRLIYYSQIVNDFQKGDIAEGYSVSREKKESFPLTVTSAQKNPTAFYLCASKIRLAGNTGELFFGEGSRLTVL.

This chain joins TRBV7-2 and TRBJ2-3, with TRBD1 as a possible D gene (5 bases). This CDR3 has 16 amino acids. Germline assignment: CDR1 SGHTA and CDR2 FQGNSA. Trimming pared 5 bases from V and 3 bases from J, leaving 18 bases between. CDR3 sequence: CASSAQGQPETDTQYF. The CDR3 region has the DNA TGTGCCAGCAGCGCCCAGGGTCAGCCAGAGACAGATACGCAGTATTTT.

The rearrangement links TRBV7-9 to TRBJ2-3, with D perhaps matching TRBD1 (5 bases). CDR3 length: 13 residues. The V gene lost 5 bases and the J gene lost 5 bases, with 11 bases spanning the gap. CDR1 SEHNR and CDR2 FQNEAQ come from the germline V gene (reference sequence). The CDR3 region is CASSTLQGDTQYF. Written as DNA, the CDR3 is TGTGCCAGCAGCACTCTCCAGGGAGATACGCAGTATTTT.

V gene TRBV12-3 or TRBV12-4 combines with J gene TRBJ2-1; weak D call: TRBD2 (6 bases). Trimming shortened V by 6 bases and J by 1 base, and 13 bases separated the two germline ends. The CDR3 consists of 15 residues. CDR3 bases: TGTGCCAGCAGCCAGGGACTTCCTTCCTACAATGAGCAGTTCTTC. Translated, it gives CASSQGLPSYNEQFF.

This sequence joins TRBV9 and TRBJ2-5, with D tentatively TRBD2 (5 bases). V lost 3 bases and J 2 bases, leaving 14 bases between the germline ends. CDR1 and CDR2 (germline): SGDLS, YYNGEE. The CDR3 runs to 15 residues. In DNA, the CDR3 is TGTGCCAGCAGCGCCATCGGACTGGAACAAGAGACCCAGTACTTC. Amino acids: CASSAIGLEQETQYF.

The gene calls are TRBV5-1 and TRBJ2-3; D possibly uses TRBD1 or TRBD2 (5 bases each). V was pared by 4 bases and J by 2 bases, with 14 bases between. There are 15 residues in the CDR3. Germline-derived CDR1 and CDR2 are SGHRS and YFSETQ. Here the CDR3 DNA reads TGCGCCAGCAGCCCGGGACCGAAGTCCACAGATACGCAGTATTTT. This sequence encodes CASSPGPKSTDTQYF.

The DNA for the CDR3 is TGTGCCAGCAGCTGGACAGGGATGAACACTGAAGCTTTCTTT. This sequence encodes CASSWTGMNTEAFF. This rearrangement joins TRBV5-5 to TRBJ1-1, with TRBD1 matching 8 bases. The CDR3 covers 14 residues. CDR1 and CDR2 (germline): SGHKS, YYEKEE (reference sequence). V gave up 3 bases and J gave up 0 bases; unmatched junction bases: 1.

This clonotype was picked up many times. V and J are TRBV7-9 and TRBJ2-1; D may match TRBD1 or TRBD2 (5 bases each). The CDR3 has 15 residues. The germline V gene has CDR1 SEHNR and CDR2 FQNEAQ (reference sequence). With 1 base removed from V and 7 bases from J, the gap between germline ends came to 14 bases. Here the CDR3 reads CASSLGGYRTNEQFF. The DNA for the CDR3 is TGTGCCAGCAGCTTAGGGGGGTATCGGACGAATGAGCAGTTCTTC.

This clonotype was found a few times. This chain uses TRBV5-8 with TRBJ2-1; 8 nucleotides match TRBD1. Trimming removed 8 bases from V and 0 bases from J; junction bases left unmatched: 10. Germline CDR1 and CDR2: SGHTS and YDEGEE. This CDR3 is 16 amino acids long. CDR3 nucleotide sequence: TGTGCCAGTCGAACAGGGGGATCGAGCTCCTACAATGAGCAGTTCTTC. This gives the protein CASRTGGSSSYNEQFF. Full variable domain (rest looked up from reference TRBV5-8 and TRBJ2-1): EAGVTQSPTHLIKTRGQQATLRCSPISGHTSVYWYQQALGLGLQFLLWYDEGEERNRGNFPPRFSGRQFPNYSSELNVNALELEDSALYLCASRTGGSSSYNEQFFGPGTRLTVL.

The chain recombines TRBV7-9 with TRBJ2-4; a weak D match, TRBD2 (6 bases). V shed 4 bases and J shed 1 base, with 14 bases lying between them. Germline loops: CDR1 SEHNR, CDR2 FQNEAQ (reference sequence). The CDR3 has 16 amino acids. The CDR3 protein is CASSSRGGRAKNIQYF. As DNA, the CDR3 is TGTGCCAGCAGCTCAAGGGGAGGACGTGCCAAAAACATTCAGTACTTC.

At least ten counts were recorded for this clonotype. CDR3 in DNA: TGTGCCAGCAGCTTAGCGGGAGGGCCTCTGTCCTACAATGAGCAGTTCTTC. Translated, it gives CASSLAGGPLSYNEQFF. The gene calls are TRBV5-6 and TRBJ2-1, with 10 bases lining up with TRBD2. CDR3 length: 17 residues. From germline, CDR1 is SGHDT and CDR2 YYEEEE. V dropped 2 bases and J dropped 1; count of bases not matched to a gene: 6.

V and J are TRBV12-3 or TRBV12-4 and TRBJ2-5; weak D call: TRBD1 (6 bases). The V end lost 3 bases, the J end lost 3 bases, and 11 bases lay between the germline ends. The CDR3 extends over 14 amino acids. The CDR3 region is CASSLGTGKETQYF. The CDR3 bases are TGTGCCAGCAGTTTGGGAACAGGGAAAGAGACCCAGTACTTC.

The chain has TRBV11-2 and TRBJ2-2; tentatively, D is TRBD2 (5 bases). Germline lookup yields CDR1 SGHAT and CDR2 FQNNGV. Trimming removed 5 bases from V and 0 bases from J, with 16 bases in between. This CDR3 region has 17 residues. The CDR3 region has the DNA TGTGCCAGCAGCAGGACTTTATCGATATCGAACACCGGGGAGCTGTTTTTT. The encoded protein is CASSRTLSISNTGELFF.

The gene calls are TRBV24-1 and TRBJ2-3, with TRBD1 identical over 7 bases. The germline CDR1 and CDR2 sequences are KGHDR and SFDVKD. Germline trimming cut 7 bases from V and 2 bases from J; bases unmatched to any gene: 8. The CDR3 spans 15 residues. The CDR3 bases are TGTGCCACCAGCTCTCCGGGACAGAACACAGATACGCAGTATTTT. This codes for CATSSPGQNTDTQYF.

V usage is TRBV19 and J usage is TRBJ2-1; 9 bases are a match to TRBD2. Germline V gives CDR1 LNHDA, CDR2 SQIVND (reference sequence). The ends lost 2 bases at V and 0 bases at J; junction bases unmatched: 5. This CDR3 has 17 residues. This CDR3 is CASSITAGGISYNEQFF. For the CDR3, the DNA is TGTGCCAGTAGTATAACAGCGGGAGGCATCTCCTACAATGAGCAGTTCTTC.

This chain uses TRBV20-1 with TRBJ2-2; no definite D call. There are 13 residues in the CDR3. Per the germline V gene, CDR1 is DFQATT and CDR2 is SNEGSKA (reference sequence). V was clipped by 1 base and J by 7 bases, with 10 bases between them. Here the CDR3 DNA reads TGCAGTGCTAGAGCCTTAGGTAACGGGGAGCTGTTTTTT. Residues: CSARALGNGELFF.

This clonotype turned up a few times. V is TRBV20-1 and J is TRBJ2-5; TRBD2 matches at 8 bases. The trim removed 2 bases at V and 0 bases at J, leaving 5 bases unmatched. CDR1 and CDR2 (germline): DFQATT, SNEGSKA (reference sequence). The CDR3 runs 15 residues. The CDR3 sequence: CSARIAGSDQETQYF. The DNA of the CDR3 is TGCAGTGCTAGAATAGCGGGATCCGACCAAGAGACCCAGTACTTC.

This chain joins TRBV12-3 or TRBV12-4 and TRBJ1-1; D might be TRBD1 (5 bases). The CDR3 covers 13 residues. V lost 6 bases to trimming and J lost 0 bases, with 8 bases between them. CDR3 nucleotides: TGTGCCAGCAGCCGGACACTGAACACTGAAGCTTTCTTT. It encodes CASSRTLNTEAFF.

This chain links TRBV12-3 or TRBV12-4 with TRBJ2-2; D tentatively fits TRBD1 or TRBD2 (5 bases each). The CDR3 sequence is 16 residues long. Trimming removed 6 bases from V and 0 bases from J, with 14 bases in between. As DNA, the CDR3 is TGTGCCAGCAGACCCCCCGGGGCTACGAACACCGGGGAGCTGTTTTTT. Translated: CASRPPGATNTGELFF.

This clonotype was counted at least ten times. V gene TRBV3-1 combines with J gene TRBJ1-3; 9 bases agree with TRBD1. Germline V gene lookup returns CDR1 LGHDT and CDR2 YNNKEL (reference sequence). V was clipped by 3 bases and J by 5 bases; unmatched bases: 5. CDR3 length: 15 residues. The CDR3 sequence: CASSQGTGNRNTIYF. The CDR3 bases are TGTGCCAGCAGCCAGGGGACAGGGAATCGAAACACCATATATTTT.

This sequence joins TRBV2 and TRBJ2-4, with a tentative D call TRBD2 (6 bases). CDR3 length: 16 amino acids. V was trimmed by 4 bases and J by 3 bases, leaving 16 bases between them. The germline V gene encodes CDR1 SNHLY and CDR2 FYNNEI. The CDR3 DNA sequence: TGTGCCAGCAGTGTTGAGGGAGGTCTTGTCAAAAACATTCAGTACTTC. Its translation is CASSVEGGLVKNIQYF.

This sequence joins TRBV7-2 and TRBJ2-5; the D gene is possibly TRBD1 (6 bases). The length of the CDR3 is 14 residues. Germline V CDR1 and CDR2: SGHTA, FQGNSA. V was pared by 5 bases and J by 6 bases, with 16 bases between. The CDR3 DNA reads TGTGCCAGCAGCCCAGAACAGGGTTTAAAGACCCAGTACTTC. Its translation: CASSPEQGLKTQYF.

This rearrangement joins TRBV11-2 to TRBJ2-3; D unresolved. CDR3 length: 14 residues. Per germline, CDR1 SGHAT and CDR2 FQNNGV. V gave up 1 base and J gave up 4 bases, with 9 bases separating them. CDR3 in amino acids: CASSLALVSDTQYF. The CDR3 DNA follows: TGTGCCAGCAGCTTAGCCCTAGTGTCAGATACGCAGTATTTT.

The chain links TRBV5-1 to TRBJ2-1, with D unclear. From germline, CDR1 is SGHRS and CDR2 YFSETQ. This CDR3 spans 12 amino acids. V dropped 0 bases and J dropped 10 bases, with 8 bases sitting between them. CDR3 protein: CASSLVPWEQFF. Written as DNA, the CDR3 is TGCGCCAGCAGCTTGGTGCCATGGGAGCAGTTCTTC.

This clonotype has ten or more counts. CDR3 amino acids: CASSPGYNEQFF. CDR3 coding DNA: TGTGCCAGCAGTCCTGGATACAATGAGCAGTTCTTC. This sequence joins TRBV2 and TRBJ2-1, with D uncertain. The CDR3 extends over 12 amino acids. Trimming stripped 5 bases from V and 4 bases from J, with 6 bases between. Germline values: CDR1 SNHLY, CDR2 FYNNEI.

This clonotype was counted between two and nine times. V is TRBV2 and J is TRBJ2-1; possibly TRBD1 for D (6 bases). CDR1 and CDR2 from the germline V gene are SNHLY and FYNNEI. The ends were cut back, 1 base at V and 8 bases at J, with 15 bases in the middle. This CDR3 comprises 15 residues. CDR3 amino acids: CASSEGQGFLDEQFF. CDR3 bases: TGTGCCAGCAGTGAAGGGCAGGGGTTCTTGGATGAGCAGTTCTTC.

This rearrangement joins TRBV7-8 to TRBJ2-7; D is possibly TRBD2 (6 bases). Germline V gene sequence: CDR1 SGHVS, CDR2 FQNEAQ. CDR3 length: 14 residues. Trimming removed 5 bases from V and 0 bases from J, with 11 bases in between. CDR3 residues: CASSRGDSSYEQYV. The CDR3, as DNA: TGTGCCAGCAGCCGAGGGGACTCCTCCTACGAGCAGTACGTC.

This clonotype was counted between two and nine times. Here the CDR3 DNA reads TGCGCCAGCAGTGAGTCGATAGCGGGAGGGCCCTACAATGAGCAGTTCTTC. It is translated as CASSESIAGGPYNEQFF. The chain recombines TRBV10-1 with TRBJ2-1; 11 nucleotides align to TRBD2. The CDR3 is made up of 17 amino acids. Germline V lookup: CDR1 WNHNN, CDR2 SYGVQD (reference sequence). The V segment lost 0 bases and the J segment 2 bases; nucleotides outside the gene matches: 3.

The CDR3 DNA follows: TGTGCCAGCAGCCCAGGGGTGTACCAAGAGACCCAGTACTTC. Amino acid sequence: CASSPGVYQETQYF. This rearrangement joins TRBV7-6 to TRBJ2-5; D might be TRBD1 (6 bases). The CDR3 is 14 residues long. V gave up 5 bases and J gave up 0 bases, with 10 bases separating them. CDR1 SGHVS and CDR2 FNYEAQ come from the germline V gene.